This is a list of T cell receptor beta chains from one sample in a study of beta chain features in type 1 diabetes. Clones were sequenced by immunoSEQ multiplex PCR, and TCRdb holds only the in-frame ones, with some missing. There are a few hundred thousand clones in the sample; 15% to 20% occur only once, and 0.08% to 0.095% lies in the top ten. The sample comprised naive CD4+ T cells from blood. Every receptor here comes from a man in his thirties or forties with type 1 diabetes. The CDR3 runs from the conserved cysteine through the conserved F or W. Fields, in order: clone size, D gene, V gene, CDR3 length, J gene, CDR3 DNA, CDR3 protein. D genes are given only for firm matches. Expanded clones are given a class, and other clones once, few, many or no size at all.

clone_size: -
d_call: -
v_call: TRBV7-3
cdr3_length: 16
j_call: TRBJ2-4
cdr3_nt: TGTGCCAGCAGCTCGGGGGGCGCGATAGCCAAAAACATTCAGTACTTC
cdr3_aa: CASSSGGAIAKNIQYF

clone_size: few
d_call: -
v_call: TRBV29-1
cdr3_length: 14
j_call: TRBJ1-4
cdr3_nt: TGCAGCGTGACGAGCCGACGGGAGGATGAAAAACTGTTTTTT
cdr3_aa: CSVTSRREDEKLFF

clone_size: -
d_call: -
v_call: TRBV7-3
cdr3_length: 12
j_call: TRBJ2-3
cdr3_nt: TGTGCCAGCAGCGCCCCTCGGGATACGCAGTATTTT
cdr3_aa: CASSAPRDTQYF

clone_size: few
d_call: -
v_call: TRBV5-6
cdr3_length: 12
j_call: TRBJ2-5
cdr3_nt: TGTGCCAGCAGCTTTGGACGGGAGACCCAGTACTTC
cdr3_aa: CASSFGRETQYF

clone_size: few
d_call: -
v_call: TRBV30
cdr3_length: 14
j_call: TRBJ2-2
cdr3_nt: TGTGCCTGGAGTGAACCAGGGGTCACCGGGGAGCTGTTTTTT
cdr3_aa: CAWSEPGVTGELFF

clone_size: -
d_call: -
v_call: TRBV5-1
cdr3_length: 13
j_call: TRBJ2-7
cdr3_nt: TGCGCCAGCAGCGGGCCAGAGTTCTACGAGCAGTACTTC
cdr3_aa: CASSGPEFYEQYF

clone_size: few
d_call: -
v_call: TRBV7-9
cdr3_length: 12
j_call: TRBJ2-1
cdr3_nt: TGTGCCAGCAGCTTAGTTGGTAGTGAGCAGTTCTTC
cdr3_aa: CASSLVGSEQFF

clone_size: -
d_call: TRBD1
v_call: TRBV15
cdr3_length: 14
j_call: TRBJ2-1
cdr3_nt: TGTGCCACCAGCTCAAGGACAGGGGGCAATGAGCAGTTCTTC
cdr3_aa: CATSSRTGGNEQFF

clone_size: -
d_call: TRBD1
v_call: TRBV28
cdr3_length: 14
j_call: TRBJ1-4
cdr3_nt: TGTGCCAGCAGCTGGGGACAGGGCGTAGGGAAACTGTTTTTT
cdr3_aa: CASSWGQGVGKLFF

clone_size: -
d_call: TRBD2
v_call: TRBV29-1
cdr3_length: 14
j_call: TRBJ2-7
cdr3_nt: TGCAGCGTCGCGGGACTAGCGGGAGCCTACGAGCAGTACTTC
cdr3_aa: CSVAGLAGAYEQYF

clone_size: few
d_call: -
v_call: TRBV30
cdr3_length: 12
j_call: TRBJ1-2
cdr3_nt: TGTGCCTGGGGCCCGCAGTACTATGGCTACACCTTC
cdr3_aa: CAWGPQYYGYTF

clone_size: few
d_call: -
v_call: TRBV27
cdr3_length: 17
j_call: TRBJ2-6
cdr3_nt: TGTGCCAGCAGTAGGGGTGGTCGGTTCTCTGGGGCCAACGTCCTGACTTTC
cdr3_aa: CASSRGGRFSGANVLTF

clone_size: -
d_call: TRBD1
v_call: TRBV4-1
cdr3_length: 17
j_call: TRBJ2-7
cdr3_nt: TGCGCCAGCAGCCAAGAAATTTTAGGGACAGTTGCCTACGAGCAGTACTTC
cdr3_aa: CASSQEILGTVAYEQYF

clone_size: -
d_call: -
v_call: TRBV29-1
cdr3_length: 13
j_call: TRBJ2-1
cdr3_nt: TGCAGCGTTGTACCTACACGGTTCGTTGAGCAGTTCTTC
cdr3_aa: CSVVPTRFVEQFF

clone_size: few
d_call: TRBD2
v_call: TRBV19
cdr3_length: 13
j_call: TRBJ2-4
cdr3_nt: TGTGCCAGTAGTATAGAACTAGCGAATGTTCAGTACTTC
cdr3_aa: CASSIELANVQYF

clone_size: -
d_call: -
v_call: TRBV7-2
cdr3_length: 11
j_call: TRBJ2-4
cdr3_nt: TGTGCCAGCGGGGACGGAAACATTCAGTACTTC
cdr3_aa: CASGDGNIQYF

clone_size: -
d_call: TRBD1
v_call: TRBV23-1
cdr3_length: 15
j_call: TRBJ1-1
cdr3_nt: TGCGCCAGCAGATCTCCAAAACAGGGGTACACTGAAGCTTTCTTT
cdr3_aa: CASRSPKQGYTEAFF

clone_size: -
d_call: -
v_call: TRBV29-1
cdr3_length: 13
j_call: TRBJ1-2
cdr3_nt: TGCAGCGTTGAAGATTGGGGTAACTATGGCTACACCTTC
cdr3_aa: CSVEDWGNYGYTF

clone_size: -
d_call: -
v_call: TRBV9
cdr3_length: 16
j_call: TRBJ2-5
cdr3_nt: TGTGCCAGCAGCGTAGACGCTGGCGTACACCAAGAGACCCAGTACTTC
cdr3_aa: CASSVDAGVHQETQYF

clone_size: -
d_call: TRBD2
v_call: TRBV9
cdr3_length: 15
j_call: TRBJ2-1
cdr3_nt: TGTGCCAGCAGCGTAGTTAGCGGGGTCTACAATGAGCAGTTCTTC
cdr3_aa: CASSVVSGVYNEQFF

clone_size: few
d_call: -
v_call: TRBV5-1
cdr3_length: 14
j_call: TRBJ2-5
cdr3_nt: TGCGCCAGCAGCTTCGGCGGCAGTCAAGAGACCCAGTACTTC
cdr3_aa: CASSFGGSQETQYF

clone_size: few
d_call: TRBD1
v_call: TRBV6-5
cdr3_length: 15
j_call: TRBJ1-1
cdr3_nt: TGTGCCAGCAGTGCCGGGACAGGGTACGGAACTGAAGCTTTCTTT
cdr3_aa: CASSAGTGYGTEAFF

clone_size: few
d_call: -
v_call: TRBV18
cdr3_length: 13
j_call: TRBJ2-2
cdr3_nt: TGTGCCAGCTCACCAGATGTCACCGGGGAGCTGTTTTTT
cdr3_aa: CASSPDVTGELFF

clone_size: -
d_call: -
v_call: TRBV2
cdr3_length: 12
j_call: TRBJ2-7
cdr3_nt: TGTGCCAGCAGGCTAGATTCCTACGAGCAGTACTTC
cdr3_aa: CASRLDSYEQYF

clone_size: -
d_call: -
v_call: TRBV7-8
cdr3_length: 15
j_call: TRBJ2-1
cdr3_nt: TGTGCCAGCAGCCCGAGGAGGGAGAGCTACAATGAGCAGTTCTTC
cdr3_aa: CASSPRRESYNEQFF

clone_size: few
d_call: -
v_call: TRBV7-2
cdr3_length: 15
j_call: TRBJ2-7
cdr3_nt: TGTGCCAGCAGCTTAGGCGTCGGGAATTTCTACGAGCAGTACTTC
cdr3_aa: CASSLGVGNFYEQYF

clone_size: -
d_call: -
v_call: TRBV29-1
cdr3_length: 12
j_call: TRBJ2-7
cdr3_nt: TGCAGCGTAGGGACGGACGCCTACGAGCAGTACTTC
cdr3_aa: CSVGTDAYEQYF

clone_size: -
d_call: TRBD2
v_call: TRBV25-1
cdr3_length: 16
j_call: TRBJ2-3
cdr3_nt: TGTGCCAGCAGTGAGGGCGGGAGGGCTAGCACAGATACGCAGTATTTT
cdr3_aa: CASSEGGRASTDTQYF

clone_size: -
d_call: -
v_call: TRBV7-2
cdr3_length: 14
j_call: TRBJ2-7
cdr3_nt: TGTGCCAGCAGCCTGGGGCAGGGGCGCTACGAGCAGTACTTC
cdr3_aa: CASSLGQGRYEQYF

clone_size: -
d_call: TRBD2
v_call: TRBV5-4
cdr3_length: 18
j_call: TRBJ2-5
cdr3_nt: TGTGCCAGCAGCTGGGGACTAGCGGGAGGCGGGGTCGGGGAGACCCAGTACTTC
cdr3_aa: CASSWGLAGGGVGETQYF

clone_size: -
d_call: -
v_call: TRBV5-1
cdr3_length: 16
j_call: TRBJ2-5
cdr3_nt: TGCGCCAGCAGCCCCAGAGCTGGACAAGCCATCGAGACCCAGTACTTC
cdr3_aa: CASSPRAGQAIETQYF

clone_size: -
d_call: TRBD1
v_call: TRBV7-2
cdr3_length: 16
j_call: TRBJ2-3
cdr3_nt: TGTGCCAGCAGCTTAGGGACAGGGATTAGCAGAGATACGCAGTATTTT
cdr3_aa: CASSLGTGISRDTQYF

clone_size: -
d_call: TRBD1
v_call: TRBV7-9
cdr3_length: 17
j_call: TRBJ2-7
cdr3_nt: TGTGCCAGCAGCCCCCGTCCGTCGACAGGGGAATCCTACGAGCAGTACTTC
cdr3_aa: CASSPRPSTGESYEQYF

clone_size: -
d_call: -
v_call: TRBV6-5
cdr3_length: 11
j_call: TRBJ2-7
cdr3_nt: TGTGCCAGCAGTTACGGGACCGAGCAGTACTTC
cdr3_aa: CASSYGTEQYF

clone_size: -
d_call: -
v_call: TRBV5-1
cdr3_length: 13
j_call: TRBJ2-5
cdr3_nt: TGCGCCAGCACGAGCCAGGGACAAGAGACCCAGTACTTC
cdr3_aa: CASTSQGQETQYF

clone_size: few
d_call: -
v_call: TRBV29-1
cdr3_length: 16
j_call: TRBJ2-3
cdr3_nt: TGCAGCGTTGAAAAGTACGGGACACCCATCACAGATACGCAGTATTTT
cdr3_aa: CSVEKYGTPITDTQYF